Shown below are 5 T cell receptor beta chains from a single sample sequenced in a study of blood T cell repertoires in COVID-19. Method: immunoSEQ multiplex PCR; TCRdb's copy keeps in-frame clones and lacks some. Here the sample spans about 190,000 clones, 65% to 80% being singletons. The specimen was peripheral blood. These receptors originate from a woman between 50 and 59 years old with acute or convalescent COVID-19.

The V gene is TRBV3-1 (or the pseudogene TRBV3-2), the J gene TRBJ1-3, with 9 bases matching TRBD1. Germline V gene lookup returns CDR1 LGHDT and CDR2 YNNKEL (reference sequence). This CDR3 contains 17 residues. The J segment lost 2 bases and the V segment lost 4 bases, leaving 9 bases of the junction unmatched. For the CDR3, the DNA is TGTGCCAGCAGCCTATCTGCCGGGACAGGGACTGGAAACACCATATATTTT. Encoded protein: CASSLSAGTGTGNTIYF.

The chain has TRBV21-1 and TRBJ1-4. TRBV21-1 is listed as a pseudogene. CDR3 size: 13 residues. Written as DNA, the CDR3 is TGTGCCAGCTACGGTTGGTGGAATGAAAAACTGTTTTTT. This encodes CASYGWWNEKLFF.

The chain employs TRBV18 and TRBJ2-2; D may be TRBD1 (5 bases). V was cut by 6 bases and J by 5 bases, with 13 bases left in between. Germline V gene sequence: CDR1 KGHSH, CDR2 LQKENI. CDR3 length: 14 amino acids. CDR3 sequence (DNA): TGTGCCAGCTCGGACCGGAAGGGGACCGGGGAGCTGTTTTTT. Its protein product is CASSDRKGTGELFF.

This chain links TRBV14 with TRBJ2-7, with 9 bases lining up with TRBD1. V shed 4 bases and J 5 bases; nucleotides not matched to a gene: 12. The CDR3 is 16 residues long. Germline CDR1 SGHDN, CDR2 FVKESK. The CDR3 protein is CASSLWEQGALNEQYF. The CDR3 nucleotides read TGTGCCAGCAGCCTATGGGAACAGGGGGCGTTAAACGAGCAGTACTTC. Complete variable domain (other parts from reference TRBV14 and TRBJ2-7): EAGVTQFPSHSVIEKGQTVTLRCDPISGHDNLYWYRRVMGKEIKFLLHFVKESKQDESGMPNNRFLAERTGGTYSTLKVQPAELEDSGVYFCASSLWEQGALNEQYFGPGTRLTVT.

This chain links TRBV4-3 with TRBJ1-4; TRBD1 agrees at 10 bases. The CDR3 loop spans 14 amino acids. The ends lost 7 bases at V and 5 bases at J; junction bases unmatched: 4. The germline CDR1 and CDR2 sequences are LGHNA and YSLEER. The CDR3, as DNA: TGCGCCAGCAATGACAGGGGGCGAAATGAAAAACTGTTTTTT. Encoded protein: CASNDRGRNEKLFF.